This section outlines one T cell receptor (beta chain) sequence together with its context. Its antigen is as yet unknown. The data stem from a study of Graves' ophthalmopathy and Graves' hyperthyroidism. V lost 5 bases to trimming and J lost 3 bases, with 10 bases between them. This CDR3 has 12 amino acids. The germline gives CDR1 DFQATT, CDR2 SNEGSKA (reference sequence). In this cohort, patients with other autoimmune diseases, uncontrolled infections, pregnancy or lactation were excluded. Amplified material comprised TCR beta CDR3 regions derived from RNA transcripts. Scientists carried out first-round RT-PCR using HTBI primers and then a second-round multiplex PCR. TCRdb reprocessed the multiplex PCR reads with MiXCR, giving one entry per CDR3 protein. The sample includes under 200,000 distinct CDR3 sequences, more than 30% seen only once; the top ten take under 7%. Broader study findings: Blood also carried most expanded thyroid clonotypes exceeding 0.001 frequency.

Sequencing was done on a sample of peripheral blood. The source is a woman between 35 and 50 years old with Graves' ophthalmopathy. This chain joins TRBV20-1 and TRBJ1-2; D gene uncertain. DNA for the CDR3: TGCAGTGCTTCCCGGACGGACTATGGCTACACCTTC. Translation gives CSASRTDYGYTF.